Following are 22 T cell receptor beta chains from one sample sequenced in a study of cytomegalovirus exposure and HLA in healthy donors. Clones were read by immunoSEQ multiplex PCR, and TCRdb kept only the in-frame ones, dropping some. The data hold around 71,000 clones, with approximately 94% observed a single time. The sample consisted of PBMCs. These receptors were obtained from a man between 18 and 35 years old in good health and CMV-seropositive.

The rearrangement links TRBV5-1 to TRBJ1-2; 8 positions agree with TRBD1. This CDR3 comprises 17 residues. V was clipped by 0 bases and J by 6 bases; unmatched bases: 13. Germline loops: CDR1 SGHRS, CDR2 YFSETQ. The CDR3 sequence is CASSLVQGVSRFDGYTF. In DNA, the CDR3 is TGCGCCAGCAGCTTGGTACAGGGGGTATCCCGTTTTGATGGCTACACCTTC. Full variable domain (outside the CDR3, taken from reference TRBV5-1 and TRBJ1-2): KAGVTQTPRYLIKTRGQQVTLSCSPISGHRSVSWYQQTPGQGLQFLFEYFSETQRNKGNFPGRFSGRQFSNSRSEMNVSTLELGDSALYLCASSLVQGVSRFDGYTFGSGTRLTVV.

The chain links TRBV9 to TRBJ2-3, with TRBD2 matching over 16 bases. Germline V lookup: CDR1 SGDLS, CDR2 YYNGEE. V was pared by 5 bases and J by 1 base, with 10 bases of the junction left unmatched. The CDR3 covers 19 residues. The CDR3 DNA follows: TGTGCCAGCAGGAGAGAGGGACTAGCGGGAGGGCCCGGCACAGATACGCAGTATTTT. Translating it yields CASRREGLAGGPGTDTQYF.

This chain links TRBV28 with TRBJ2-1; D may be TRBD1 (5 bases). V was cut by 6 bases and J by 0 bases, with 9 bases left in between. The V gene's germline CDR1 is MDHEN and CDR2 SYDVKM. The CDR3 totals 14 residues. CDR3 sequence: CASRGEPSYNEQFF. In DNA form, the CDR3 reads TGTGCCAGCAGAGGGGAACCCTCCTACAATGAGCAGTTCTTC.

V gene TRBV6-5 combines with J gene TRBJ1-1; the match to TRBD1 covers 9 bases. The CDR3 extends over 14 amino acids. Trimming cost V 6 bases and J 3 bases; bases outside gene matches: 5. CDR1 and CDR2 from the germline V gene are MNHEY and SVGAGI. The CDR3 DNA follows: TGTGCCAGCAGCCCGACAGGGGGATACACTGAAGCTTTCTTT. Encoded protein: CASSPTGGYTEAFF.

The chain joins TRBV19 to TRBJ1-1; no reliable D call. The CDR3 spans 11 residues. Trimming took 1 base from V and 8 from J, leaving 5 bases between them. Germline CDR1 LNHDA, CDR2 SQIVND (reference sequence). Here the CDR3 DNA reads TGTGCCAGTAGTATAGGTTTAGAAGCTTTCTTT. It yields the protein CASSIGLEAFF. Combining the CDR3 with reference TRBV19 and TRBJ1-1 gives the whole variable domain DGGITQSPKYLFRKEGQNVTLSCEQNLNHDAMYWYRQDPGQGLRLIYYSQIVNDFQKGDIAEGYSVSREKKESFPLTVTSAQKNPTAFYLCASSIGLEAFFGQGTRLTVV.

This chain connects TRBV5-4 to TRBJ2-7; D unclear. V lost 2 bases to trimming and J lost 2 bases, with 11 bases between them. The CDR3 has 14 amino acids. The germline gives CDR1 SGHNT, CDR2 YYREEE (reference sequence). CDR3 nucleotide sequence: TGTGCCAGCAGCTTCATCAGTTCCCCCTACGAGCAGTACTTC. Residues: CASSFISSPYEQYF.

The rearrangement joins TRBV18 to TRBJ1-4, with 9 bases that match TRBD1. V shed 3 bases, J shed 6 bases, and the junction held 8 bases outside the gene matches. This CDR3 region has 16 residues. Germline CDR1 reads KGHSH; CDR2 reads LQKENI. CDR3 in DNA: TGTGCCAGCTCACCGGGACAGGGCGGAGGATATGAAAAACTGTTTTTT. Amino acids: CASSPGQGGGYEKLFF.

This clone was found a few times. The J gene is TRBJ2-3, the V gene TRBV18; D gene ambiguous. Germline lookup yields CDR1 KGHSH and CDR2 LQKENI. V was clipped by 0 bases and J by 1 base, with 11 bases between them. The CDR3 extends over 16 amino acids. CDR3 bases: TGTGCCAGCTCACCACCGGTGAGCCCGGGCACAGATACGCAGTATTTT. Translation: CASSPPVSPGTDTQYF.

The rearrangement uses TRBV19 and TRBJ1-1, with D tentatively TRBD1 (5 bases). Between the trimmed V and J ends, which lost 4 bases and 2 bases, there was a span of 8 bases. Germline assignment: CDR1 LNHDA and CDR2 SQIVND (reference sequence). The CDR3 covers 13 residues. CDR3 in DNA: TGTGCCAGTAGTACAGGGTTAAACACTGAAGCTTTCTTT. Translated, it gives CASSTGLNTEAFF.

The rearrangement joins TRBV6-4 to TRBJ2-1, with D unresolved. CDR1 is MRHNA and CDR2 is SNTAGT in the germline V gene. This CDR3 comprises 16 residues. Between the trimmed V and J ends, which lost 0 bases and 0 bases, there was a span of 9 bases. Written as DNA, the CDR3 is TGTGCCAGCAGTGACTCTGGCGGCAGCTCCTACAATGAGCAGTTCTTC. Translating gives CASSDSGGSSYNEQFF.

The chain employs TRBV7-9 and TRBJ1-4, with 7 nucleotides matching TRBD1. Germline CDR1 and CDR2: SEHNR and FQNEAQ (reference sequence). Trimming cost V 2 bases and J 3 bases; bases outside gene matches: 9. This CDR3 spans 17 amino acids. The CDR3 DNA follows: TGTGCCAGCAGCTTATCTCCCTTCGGGACAGCTAATGAAAAACTGTTTTTT. Amino acid sequence: CASSLSPFGTANEKLFF. The full variable domain, with the rest looked up from reference TRBV7-9 and TRBJ1-4, is DTGVSQNPRHKITKRGQNVTFRCDPISEHNRLYWYRQTLGQGPEFLTYFQNEAQLEKSRLLSDRFSAERPKGSFSTLEIQRTEQGDSAMYLCASSLSPFGTANEKLFFGSGTQLSVL.

This sequence joins TRBV5-1 and TRBJ1-2; D unclear. V was pared by 3 bases and J by 0 bases, with 6 bases between. CDR1 SGHRS and CDR2 YFSETQ come from the germline V gene. This CDR3 is built from 13 residues. The CDR3 loop reads CASSYYSNYGYTF. The DNA of the CDR3 is TGCGCCAGCAGCTATTACTCTAACTATGGCTACACCTTC. Drawing the rest from reference TRBV5-1 and TRBJ1-2, the complete variable domain is KAGVTQTPRYLIKTRGQQVTLSCSPISGHRSVSWYQQTPGQGLQFLFEYFSETQRNKGNFPGRFSGRQFSNSRSEMNVSTLELGDSALYLCASSYYSNYGYTFGSGTRLTVV.

This chain uses TRBV19 with TRBJ2-7; tentative D call: TRBD1 (6 bases). The ends were cut back, 5 bases at V and 2 bases at J, with 10 bases in the middle. Looked up from germline, CDR1 is LNHDA and CDR2 is SQIVND (reference sequence). The CDR3 has 13 amino acids. The CDR3 DNA reads TGTGCCAGTAGTGGGGGACACACCTACGAGCAGTACTTC. Translation gives CASSGGHTYEQYF.

This sequence joins TRBV6-6 and TRBJ2-7; the match to TRBD1 covers 11 bases. V was clipped by 4 bases and J by 4 bases; unmatched bases: 6. The CDR3 is 15 residues long. From germline, CDR1 is MNHNY and CDR2 SVGAGI (reference sequence). In DNA, the CDR3 is TGTGCCAGCAGTTCCCGGACAGGGGGCAATTACGAGCAGTACTTC. Residues: CASSSRTGGNYEQYF.

A note on this clone: The same CDR3 can be traced to other DNA sequences in this sample. This chain links TRBV20-1 with TRBJ1-1; D remains unclear. Trimming took off 6 bases at V and 0 bases at J, with 5 bases between the two ends. The CDR3 has 11 amino acids. Germline V CDR1 and CDR2: DFQATT, SNEGSKA (reference sequence). CDR3 in DNA: TGCAGTGCGTCAATGAACACTGAAGCTTTCTTT. As protein: CSASMNTEAFF.

The CDR3 coding sequence is TGTGCCAGCAGCTCCGGGACTAGCGCTCCCGGGGAGCTGTTTTTT. Translated: CASSSGTSAPGELFF. The chain carries TRBV5-4 and TRBJ2-2; 10 nucleotides line up with TRBD2. Per germline, CDR1 SGHNT and CDR2 YYREEE (reference sequence). This CDR3 is built from 15 residues. Trimming cost V 3 bases and J 6 bases; bases outside gene matches: 5.

This chain connects TRBV29-1 to TRBJ2-1, with 10 bases aligning to TRBD1. The germline V gene encodes CDR1 SQVTM and CDR2 ANQGSEA. With 1 base clipped from V and 10 bases from J, the junction kept 7 bases outside the gene matches. CDR3 length: 14 residues. The CDR3 loop reads CSVEGGTGAREQFF. CDR3 sequence (DNA): TGCAGCGTTGAAGGGGGGACAGGGGCTAGGGAGCAGTTCTTC.

This clone is categorized as medium-sized. The chain is built from TRBV4-2 and TRBJ2-2; 7 nucleotides align to TRBD2. The germline gives CDR1 LGHNA, CDR2 YNFKEQ. The J segment lost 5 bases and the V segment lost 0 bases, leaving 6 bases of the junction unmatched. The CDR3 runs 16 residues. CDR3 coding DNA: TGTGCCAGCAGCCAAGATCCCCAGGGAGGGACCGGGGAGCTGTTTTTT. It yields the protein CASSQDPQGGTGELFF.

This clone has only one observation. The chain combines TRBV9 with TRBJ1-1; 10 bases align to TRBD1. There are 14 residues in the CDR3. Germline V CDR1 and CDR2: SGDLS, YYNGEE. Unmatched junction bases numbered 4, after V lost 4 bases and J lost 4 bases. CDR3 coding DNA: TGTGCCAGCAGCTTCCGACAGGGGGCCACTGAAGCTTTCTTT. Translation gives CASSFRQGATEAFF.

The chain couples TRBV5-6 to TRBJ1-2; D may be TRBD1 (5 bases). From germline, CDR1 is SGHDT and CDR2 YYEEEE. Trimming shortened V by 4 bases and J by 7 bases, and 23 bases separated the two germline ends. There are 16 residues in the CDR3. The CDR3 sequence is CASSLEGFTGGLGYTF. The CDR3 DNA reads TGTGCCAGCAGCCTAGAAGGGTTTACAGGAGGGCTTGGCTACACCTTC.

This chain uses TRBV7-9 with TRBJ2-3; tentatively, D is TRBD2 (5 bases). This CDR3 has 16 amino acids. Trimming pared 5 bases from V and 3 bases from J, leaving 18 bases between. The germline gives CDR1 SEHNR, CDR2 FQNEAQ (reference sequence). The CDR3 here is CASSRQSGAKTDTQYF. The DNA for the CDR3 is TGTGCCAGCAGCCGCCAAAGCGGAGCTAAGACAGATACGCAGTATTTT. Together with reference TRBV7-9 and TRBJ2-3, the CDR3 gives the full variable domain: DTGVSQNPRHKITKRGQNVTFRCDPISEHNRLYWYRQTLGQGPEFLTYFQNEAQLEKSRLLSDRFSAERPKGSFSTLEIQRTEQGDSAMYLCASSRQSGAKTDTQYFGPGTRLTVL.

The chain joins TRBV5-3 to TRBJ2-2; 9 bases align to TRBD1. TRBV5-3 is placed among ORFs of uncertain function. V was clipped by 5 bases and J by 6 bases; unmatched bases: 11. The CDR3 loop spans 16 amino acids. In nucleotides, the CDR3 is TGTGCCAGAAGACCCCGGACAGGGGAAAAGGCCGGGGAGCTGTTTTTT. It specifies CARRPRTGEKAGELFF.